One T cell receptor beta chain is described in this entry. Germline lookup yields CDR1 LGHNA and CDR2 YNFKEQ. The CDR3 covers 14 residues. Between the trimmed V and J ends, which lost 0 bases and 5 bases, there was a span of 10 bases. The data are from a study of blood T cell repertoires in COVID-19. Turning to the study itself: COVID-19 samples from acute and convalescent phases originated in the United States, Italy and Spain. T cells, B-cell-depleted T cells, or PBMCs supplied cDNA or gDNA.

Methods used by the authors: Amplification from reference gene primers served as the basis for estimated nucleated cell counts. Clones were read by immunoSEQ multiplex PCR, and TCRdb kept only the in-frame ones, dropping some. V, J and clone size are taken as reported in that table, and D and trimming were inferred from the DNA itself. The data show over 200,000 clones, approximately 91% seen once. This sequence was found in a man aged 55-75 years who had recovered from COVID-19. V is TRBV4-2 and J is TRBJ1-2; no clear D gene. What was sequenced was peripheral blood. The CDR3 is CASSQDLEGYGYTF. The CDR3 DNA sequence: TGTGCCAGCAGCCAAGATTTGGAGGGATATGGCTACACCTTC.